Listed below are T cell receptor beta chains from one sample, sequenced in a study of T-cell memory formation after mild COVID-19. Via MiXCR, TCRdb re-called the 5' RACE reads, giving one row per CDR3 protein. The table has roughly 150,000 distinct CDR3 sequences, 10% to 15% seen once. The sample taken for sequencing was PBMCs or a T cell subset sorted from them (not recorded which). These receptors all come from a young man who had mild COVID-19 (a few samples of this study predate the infection). Cell type and time point are not known. Each CDR3 is given with its conserved first and last residue. A D gene is named only where the DNA matches it firmly. A clone size is listed for some rows: how often the clone was seen (once, few, many), or a class if it is expanded.

clone_size: .
cdr3_length: 14
j_call: TRBJ1-1
d_call: .
v_call: TRBV6-5
cdr3_aa: CASGKGVLNTEAFF
cdr3_nt: TGTGCCAGCGGGAAGGGGGTGTTGAACACTGAAGCTTTCTTT

clone_size: few
cdr3_length: 12
j_call: TRBJ1-2
d_call: .
v_call: TRBV20-1
cdr3_aa: CSAPDQRYGYTF
cdr3_nt: TGCAGTGCTCCAGACCAGCGCTATGGCTACACCTTC

clone_size: .
cdr3_length: 13
j_call: TRBJ1-5
d_call: .
v_call: TRBV7-2
cdr3_aa: CASRTGLNQPQHF
cdr3_nt: TGTGCCAGCAGGACCGGGCTTAATCAGCCCCAGCATTTT

clone_size: .
cdr3_length: 12
j_call: TRBJ2-1
d_call: .
v_call: TRBV6-2/TRBV6-3
cdr3_aa: CASSLTVNEQFF
cdr3_nt: TGTGCCAGCAGTCTCACTGTCAATGAGCAGTTCTTC

clone_size: many
cdr3_length: 12
j_call: TRBJ2-3
d_call: .
v_call: TRBV3-1
cdr3_aa: CASSQDRDTQYF
cdr3_nt: TGTGCCAGCAGCCAAGATCGGGATACGCAGTATTTT

clone_size: .
cdr3_length: 16
j_call: TRBJ1-6
d_call: .
v_call: TRBV4-1
cdr3_aa: CASRSLGGQINSPLHF
cdr3_nt: TGCGCCAGCAGATCACTCGGCGGGCAGATTAATTCACCCCTCCACTTT

clone_size: .
cdr3_length: 13
j_call: TRBJ2-1
d_call: .
v_call: TRBV27
cdr3_aa: CASRTGGRGEQFF
cdr3_nt: TGTGCCAGCAGAACCGGGGGTCGGGGGGAGCAGTTCTTC

clone_size: .
cdr3_length: 12
j_call: TRBJ1-1
d_call: .
v_call: TRBV7-2
cdr3_aa: CASSLRGAEAFF
cdr3_nt: TGTGCCAGCAGCTTAAGGGGGGCTGAAGCTTTCTTT

clone_size: .
cdr3_length: 12
j_call: TRBJ1-6
d_call: .
v_call: TRBV20-1
cdr3_aa: CSAGRDSTPLHF
cdr3_nt: TGCAGTGCGGGGAGGGACTCCACACCCCTCCACTTT

clone_size: .
cdr3_length: 14
j_call: TRBJ1-1
d_call: .
v_call: TRBV20-1
cdr3_aa: CSASDGRGTLKAFF
cdr3_nt: TGCAGTGCTAGCGACGGACGGGGAACACTGAAAGCTTTCTTT

clone_size: .
cdr3_length: 15
j_call: TRBJ2-7
d_call: .
v_call: TRBV3-1
cdr3_aa: CASSRIGQNMYEQYF
cdr3_nt: TGTGCCAGCAGCCGGATAGGCCAGAATATGTACGAGCAGTACTTC

clone_size: .
cdr3_length: 13
j_call: TRBJ1-1
d_call: .
v_call: TRBV12-3/TRBV12-4
cdr3_aa: CASRYPLGGEAFF
cdr3_nt: TGTGCCAGCAGGTATCCGCTTGGAGGTGAAGCTTTCTTT

clone_size: .
cdr3_length: 13
j_call: TRBJ1-2
d_call: .
v_call: TRBV29-1
cdr3_aa: CSVGSTGIYGYTF
cdr3_nt: TGCAGCGTAGGGTCCACAGGAATCTATGGCTACACCTTC

clone_size: few
cdr3_length: 15
j_call: TRBJ1-2
d_call: TRBD1
v_call: TRBV6-5
cdr3_aa: CASSHRGTGGGGYTF
cdr3_nt: TGTGCCAGCAGCCATCGAGGGACAGGGGGCGGTGGCTACACCTTC

clone_size: few
cdr3_length: 13
j_call: TRBJ1-2
d_call: .
v_call: TRBV7-2
cdr3_aa: CASRLQGPYGYTF
cdr3_nt: TGTGCCAGCCGACTTCAGGGCCCCTATGGCTACACCTTC

clone_size: .
cdr3_length: 13
j_call: TRBJ1-1
d_call: TRBD1
v_call: TRBV7-2
cdr3_aa: CASSLETGDLAFF
cdr3_nt: TGTGCCAGCAGCTTAGAAACAGGGGATTTGGCTTTCTTT

clone_size: few
cdr3_length: 14
j_call: TRBJ2-7
d_call: TRBD1
v_call: TRBV5-1
cdr3_aa: CASSSDRGWYEQYF
cdr3_nt: TGCGCCAGCAGCTCGGACAGGGGATGGTACGAGCAGTACTTC

clone_size: .
cdr3_length: 17
j_call: TRBJ2-4
d_call: .
v_call: TRBV7-6
cdr3_aa: CASSWPGVEGTENIQYF
cdr3_nt: TGTGCCAGCAGCTGGCCTGGGGTGGAGGGCACCGAAAACATTCAGTACTTC

clone_size: .
cdr3_length: 13
j_call: TRBJ1-2
d_call: .
v_call: TRBV6-4
cdr3_aa: CASAGLGNYGYTF
cdr3_nt: TGTGCCAGTGCAGGCTTGGGGAACTATGGCTACACCTTC

clone_size: many
cdr3_length: 15
j_call: TRBJ1-5
d_call: TRBD1
v_call: TRBV5-8
cdr3_aa: CASNRDRGRSKPQHF
cdr3_nt: TGTGCCAGCAATCGGGACAGGGGGCGTTCGAAGCCCCAGCATTTT

clone_size: .
cdr3_length: 18
j_call: TRBJ1-1
d_call: .
v_call: TRBV7-2
cdr3_aa: CASSLPIRGRRKNTEAFF
cdr3_nt: TGTGCCAGCAGCTTACCGATCAGAGGGAGAAGAAAGAACACTGAAGCTTTCTTT

clone_size: .
cdr3_length: 14
j_call: TRBJ2-7
d_call: .
v_call: TRBV5-1
cdr3_aa: CASSSTGGTLEQYF
cdr3_nt: TGCGCCAGCAGCAGCACAGGAGGGACTCTCGAGCAGTACTTC

clone_size: few
cdr3_length: 15
j_call: TRBJ1-4
d_call: TRBD1
v_call: TRBV7-2
cdr3_aa: CASSLQGQVNEKLFF
cdr3_nt: TGTGCCAGCAGCTTACAAGGACAGGTTAATGAAAAACTGTTTTTT

clone_size: few
cdr3_length: 15
j_call: TRBJ2-5
d_call: TRBD1
v_call: TRBV29-1
cdr3_aa: CSVGPGTGFEETQYF
cdr3_nt: TGCAGCGTTGGTCCCGGGACAGGGTTCGAAGAGACCCAGTACTTC

clone_size: few
cdr3_length: 13
j_call: TRBJ1-2
d_call: .
v_call: TRBV12-3/TRBV12-4
cdr3_aa: CASSFQGAGGYTF
cdr3_nt: TGTGCCAGCAGTTTTCAGGGTGCCGGCGGCTACACCTTC

clone_size: .
cdr3_length: 15
j_call: TRBJ1-1
d_call: TRBD1
v_call: TRBV7-8
cdr3_aa: CASSLFDRGNTEAFF
cdr3_nt: TGTGCCAGCAGCTTATTCGACAGGGGAAACACTGAAGCTTTCTTT

clone_size: many
cdr3_length: 17
j_call: TRBJ2-6
d_call: .
v_call: TRBV30
cdr3_aa: CAWSESLITSGANVLTF
cdr3_nt: TGTGCCTGGAGTGAGTCCTTAATTACCTCTGGGGCCAACGTCCTGACTTTC

clone_size: few
cdr3_length: 16
j_call: TRBJ1-6
d_call: .
v_call: TRBV7-2
cdr3_aa: CASSLEGGAGNSPLHF
cdr3_nt: TGTGCCAGCAGCTTAGAAGGAGGGGCTGGAAATTCACCCCTCCACTTT

clone_size: few
cdr3_length: 11
j_call: TRBJ1-2
d_call: .
v_call: TRBV30
cdr3_aa: CAWTGVSGYTF
cdr3_nt: TGTGCCTGGACAGGGGTGTCTGGCTACACCTTC

clone_size: .
cdr3_length: 15
j_call: TRBJ2-2
d_call: TRBD2
v_call: TRBV9
cdr3_aa: CASSVSGGAPGELFF
cdr3_nt: TGTGCCAGCAGCGTCTCCGGGGGGGCCCCCGGGGAGCTGTTTTTT

clone_size: .
cdr3_length: 14
j_call: TRBJ1-2
d_call: .
v_call: TRBV7-2
cdr3_aa: CASSPRQPLHGYTF
cdr3_nt: TGTGCCAGCAGCCCACGACAGCCCCTCCATGGCTACACCTTC

clone_size: few
cdr3_length: 17
j_call: TRBJ1-6
d_call: .
v_call: TRBV7-2
cdr3_aa: CASSSRIGAGNTSPLHF
cdr3_nt: TGTGCCAGCAGCTCCCGCATCGGGGCAGGGAACACCTCACCCCTCCACTTT

clone_size: .
cdr3_length: 12
j_call: TRBJ1-2
d_call: .
v_call: TRBV29-1
cdr3_aa: CSASAAVYGYTF
cdr3_nt: TGCAGCGCCTCCGCAGCCGTCTATGGCTACACCTTC

clone_size: few
cdr3_length: 14
j_call: TRBJ2-4
d_call: TRBD1
v_call: TRBV12-3/TRBV12-4
cdr3_aa: CASSPPDRIGIQYF
cdr3_nt: TGTGCCAGCAGTCCACCGGACAGGATAGGGATTCAGTACTTC

clone_size: few
cdr3_length: 16
j_call: TRBJ1-6
d_call: .
v_call: TRBV6-2/TRBV6-3
cdr3_aa: CASSYPVRGRYSPLHF
cdr3_nt: TGTGCCAGCAGTTACCCCGTCCGGGGGCGTTATTCACCCCTCCACTTT

clone_size: .
cdr3_length: 16
j_call: TRBJ2-1
d_call: TRBD2
v_call: TRBV7-2
cdr3_aa: CASSLGWASGENEQFF
cdr3_nt: TGTGCCAGCAGCCTCGGGTGGGCTAGCGGGGAGAATGAGCAGTTCTTC

clone_size: .
cdr3_length: 14
j_call: TRBJ2-5
d_call: TRBD2
v_call: TRBV6-5
cdr3_aa: CASSPLAGAETQYF
cdr3_nt: TGTGCCAGCAGTCCACTAGCGGGGGCTGAGACCCAGTACTTC

clone_size: .
cdr3_length: 15
j_call: TRBJ2-6
d_call: .
v_call: TRBV7-8
cdr3_aa: CASSFFLSGANVLTF
cdr3_nt: TGTGCCAGCAGCTTTTTCCTCTCTGGGGCCAACGTCCTGACTTTC

clone_size: few
cdr3_length: 15
j_call: TRBJ2-3
d_call: TRBD1
v_call: TRBV15
cdr3_aa: CATSARTGGEDTQYF
cdr3_nt: TGTGCCACCAGCGCCCGGACAGGGGGCGAGGATACGCAGTATTTT

clone_size: .
cdr3_length: 15
j_call: TRBJ2-5
d_call: TRBD2
v_call: TRBV2
cdr3_aa: CASRRERGGSETQYF
cdr3_nt: TGTGCCAGCCGGAGGGAGCGGGGGGGCTCGGAGACCCAGTACTTC

clone_size: few
cdr3_length: 13
j_call: TRBJ2-5
d_call: .
v_call: TRBV24-1
cdr3_aa: CATSEWGQETQYF
cdr3_nt: TGTGCCACCAGCGAATGGGGGCAAGAGACCCAGTACTTC

clone_size: many
cdr3_length: 12
j_call: TRBJ2-1
d_call: .
v_call: TRBV24-1
cdr3_aa: CATSEFTGSWFF
cdr3_nt: TGTGCCACCAGTGAATTTACAGGGTCTTGGTTCTTC

clone_size: .
cdr3_length: 15
j_call: TRBJ1-1
d_call: TRBD1
v_call: TRBV5-1
cdr3_aa: CASSLGQGRVAEAFF
cdr3_nt: TGCGCCAGCAGCTTGGGACAGGGGCGGGTGGCTGAAGCTTTCTTT

clone_size: .
cdr3_length: 16
j_call: TRBJ2-1
d_call: .
v_call: TRBV7-2
cdr3_aa: CASRNRDSAGYNEQFF
cdr3_nt: TGTGCCAGCAGAAATCGTGACAGTGCAGGCTACAATGAGCAGTTCTTC

clone_size: .
cdr3_length: 16
j_call: TRBJ2-7
d_call: .
v_call: TRBV4-2
cdr3_aa: CASSQATSRGPYEQYF
cdr3_nt: TGTGCCAGCAGCCAAGCCACCAGTAGGGGCCCCTACGAGCAGTACTTC

clone_size: .
cdr3_length: 14
j_call: TRBJ2-5
d_call: .
v_call: TRBV4-2
cdr3_aa: CASSQSRYQETQYF
cdr3_nt: TGTGCCAGCAGCCAGAGCCGGTACCAAGAGACCCAGTACTTC

clone_size: .
cdr3_length: 16
j_call: TRBJ1-5
d_call: TRBD1
v_call: TRBV7-8
cdr3_aa: CASSLGRGQGNQPQHF
cdr3_nt: TGTGCCAGCAGCTTGGGGAGGGGGCAGGGCAATCAGCCCCAGCATTTT

clone_size: .
cdr3_length: 14
j_call: TRBJ1-5
d_call: .
v_call: TRBV4-3
cdr3_aa: CASSQGRGDQPQHF
cdr3_nt: TGCGCCAGCAGCCAAGGCAGGGGAGATCAGCCCCAGCATTTT

clone_size: .
cdr3_length: 16
j_call: TRBJ2-3
d_call: .
v_call: TRBV4-1
cdr3_aa: CASSQDGARVTDTQYF
cdr3_nt: TGCGCCAGCAGCCAAGACGGGGCCAGGGTCACAGATACGCAGTATTTT

clone_size: .
cdr3_length: 16
j_call: TRBJ2-3
d_call: TRBD2
v_call: TRBV20-1
cdr3_aa: CSAMAPGRGASDTQYF
cdr3_nt: TGCAGTGCTATGGCCCCGGGGCGGGGGGCTTCAGATACGCAGTATTTT

clone_size: .
cdr3_length: 15
j_call: TRBJ1-1
d_call: .
v_call: TRBV5-6
cdr3_aa: CASTRPPGADTEAFF
cdr3_nt: TGTGCCAGCACCCGTCCACCGGGGGCGGACACTGAAGCTTTCTTT